The entry that follows covers one TCR beta chain sequence. Its antigen is still unknown. The data derive from a study of T cell responses to AZD1222 COVID-19 vaccine. Findings and limits, study-wide: A mostly white British donor set with more females was recruited, and clonal diversity was possibly underestimated. At study baseline, merely roughly 6 AZD1222 recipients were seropositive. Repertoires were obtained only post-peak T cell response. Spike-specific TCR breadth and depth went up after people got two AZD1222 doses.

Assay: immunoSEQ multiplex PCR; the TCRdb copy retains only in-frame clones and omits some. The sample has roughly 140,000 clones; approximately 90% are singletons. Between the trimmed V and J ends, which lost 5 bases and 0 bases, there was a span of 13 bases. This CDR3 is built from 15 residues. The germline gives CDR1 MNHEY, CDR2 SVGAGI. This chain uses TRBV6-5 with TRBJ1-1, with a tentative D call TRBD1 (6 bases). The source is an adult in good health. This material consisted of peripheral blood, taken on day 0 of MenACWY control vaccination. Written as DNA, the CDR3 is TGTGCCAGCAGTCCTCACAGGGATTTGAACACTGAAGCTTTCTTT. Its protein is CASSPHRDLNTEAFF.